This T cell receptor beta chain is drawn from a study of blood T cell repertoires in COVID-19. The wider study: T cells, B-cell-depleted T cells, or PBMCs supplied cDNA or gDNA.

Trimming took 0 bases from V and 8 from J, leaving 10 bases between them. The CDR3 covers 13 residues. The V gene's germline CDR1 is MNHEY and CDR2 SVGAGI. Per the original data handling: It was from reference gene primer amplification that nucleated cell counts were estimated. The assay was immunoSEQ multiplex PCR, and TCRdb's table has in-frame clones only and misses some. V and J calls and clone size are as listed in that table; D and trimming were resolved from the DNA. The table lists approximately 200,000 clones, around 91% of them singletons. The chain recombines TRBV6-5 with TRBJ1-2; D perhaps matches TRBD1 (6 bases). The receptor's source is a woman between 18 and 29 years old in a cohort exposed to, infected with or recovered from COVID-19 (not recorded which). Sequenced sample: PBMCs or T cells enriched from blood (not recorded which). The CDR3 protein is CASSYSGQSGYTF. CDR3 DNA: TGTGCCAGCAGTTACTCCGGACAGTCGGGCTACACCTTC.